These 17 T cell receptor beta chains share one sample of origin, sequenced in a study of cytomegalovirus exposure and HLA in healthy donors. Use of 60 Vbeta and 13 Jbeta primers characterized the PCR. The table came from immunoSEQ multiplex PCR; TCRdb's copy has only in-frame clones and leaves some out. The sample yields 150,000 to 200,000 clones, 81% seen once. Sequenced input: PBMCs. The receptors were gathered from a woman younger than 35 in good health and CMV-seropositive.

The chain employs TRBV13 and TRBJ2-1, with 15 bases identical to TRBD2. V lost 6 bases and J lost 9; bases outside the gene matches: 6. Germline CDR1 is PRHDT and CDR2 is FYEKMQ (reference sequence). The CDR3 consists of 15 residues. CDR3 region: CASSRGLAGGSEQFF. CDR3 DNA sequence: TGTGCCAGCAGTCGAGGACTAGCGGGGGGGAGTGAGCAGTTCTTC.

This chain's CDR3 is CASSDGIAGDQETQYF. CDR3 bases: TGCGCCAGCAGTGACGGGATAGCGGGGGACCAAGAGACCCAGTACTTC. The V and J genes are TRBV10-1 and TRBJ2-5, with 9 bases that match TRBD2. CDR1 is WNHNN, CDR2 SYGVQD, per germline (reference sequence). J was trimmed by 0 bases and V by 3 bases; bases with no gene match: 5. CDR3 size: 16 residues.

V usage is TRBV19 and J usage is TRBJ1-4, with D perhaps matching TRBD1 (6 bases). Germline V gene lookup returns CDR1 LNHDA and CDR2 SQIVND (reference sequence). The CDR3 is made up of 14 amino acids. V was trimmed by 5 bases and J by 8 bases, leaving 15 bases between them. The CDR3 DNA is TGTGCCAGTAGTGAAGGGGGTGGTGACGAAAAACTGTTTTTT. Translating gives CASSEGGGDEKLFF.

The V call is TRBV29-1, the J call TRBJ2-1, with D possibly being TRBD1 (6 bases). The CDR3 contains 10 residues. Germline V gene data show CDR1 as SQVTM and CDR2 as ANQGSEA. V was clipped by 7 bases and J by 7 bases, with 8 bases between them. The CDR3 DNA reads TGCAGCGGGGGGCGGAATGAGCAGTTCTTC. This sequence encodes CSGGRNEQFF.

The chain has TRBV6-1 and TRBJ2-7, with 11 bases lining up with TRBD2. The CDR3 sequence is 15 residues long. Germline V gene data show CDR1 as MNHNS and CDR2 as SASEGT. Losses at the gene ends were 8 bases for V and 3 bases for J; bases not matched to a gene: 9. The CDR3 coding sequence is TGTGCCAGCCTAGCGGGGGGACTGCCCCTCTACGAGCAGTACTTC. It is translated as CASLAGGLPLYEQYF.

V and J are TRBV4-2 and TRBJ2-7; 7 positions agree with TRBD1. J gave up 1 base and V 1 base, and 7 bases lay outside the gene matches. The CDR3 loop spans 16 amino acids. The germline V gene encodes CDR1 LGHNA and CDR2 YNFKEQ. The CDR3 here is CASSQGTGAQSYEQYF. In DNA form, the CDR3 reads TGTGCCAGCAGCCAAGGTACAGGGGCACAATCCTACGAGCAGTACTTC.

In its sample, this clone was seen once. The genes are TRBV11-3 and TRBJ1-1; no firm D call. The germline V gene has CDR1 SGHNT and CDR2 YENEEA. This CDR3 has 12 amino acids. Trimming cost V 5 bases and J 6 bases, with 10 bases left between them. The chain's CDR3 is CASSLGGPEAFF. DNA for the CDR3: TGTGCCAGCAGCCTAGGAGGGCCTGAAGCTTTCTTT.

This clone came up a few times. This rearrangement joins TRBV2 to TRBJ2-7; D is ambiguous. The CDR3 has 14 residues. V dropped 6 bases and J dropped 2 bases, with 14 bases sitting between them. Germline lookup yields CDR1 SNHLY and CDR2 FYNNEI. CDR3 sequence: CASRWRVEPYEQYF. The CDR3 coding sequence is TGTGCCAGCAGGTGGAGAGTCGAACCCTACGAGCAGTACTTC.

This chain links TRBV29-1 with TRBJ2-7; 11 bases are a match to TRBD1. The CDR3 runs 13 residues. J was trimmed by 2 bases and V by 4 bases; bases with no gene match: 1. From germline, CDR1 is SQVTM and CDR2 ANQGSEA. The CDR3 reads CSVGTGGAYEQYF. The DNA of the CDR3 is TGCAGCGTTGGGACAGGGGGCGCCTACGAGCAGTACTTC.

The V and J genes are TRBV28 and TRBJ2-5; 10 positions agree with TRBD2. Per the germline V gene, CDR1 is MDHEN and CDR2 is SYDVKM. This CDR3 spans 14 amino acids. V trimming: 8 bases; J trimming: 4 bases; junction bases outside the gene matches: 7. The chain's CDR3 is CASGQRGGLETQYF. CDR3 nucleotide sequence: TGTGCCAGCGGTCAGCGGGGGGGCTTAGAGACCCAGTACTTC.

This chain uses TRBV6-5 with TRBJ1-3; D might be TRBD1 (5 bases). Looked up from germline, CDR1 is MNHEY and CDR2 is SVGAGI. CDR3 length equals 13 residues. The V end was cut by 7 bases, the J end by 4 bases, with 11 bases between. Written as DNA, the CDR3 is TGTGCCAGCATCGACAGACCGGGAAACACCATATATTTT. This sequence encodes CASIDRPGNTIYF.

The CDR3 spells CASSLRDSPYEQYF. CDR3 nucleotides: TGTGCCAGCAGTCTACGGGACTCCCCGTACGAGCAGTACTTC. V usage is TRBV27 and J usage is TRBJ2-5, with D maybe TRBD2 (6 bases). The J call is uncertain, as TRBJ2-7 better fits the DNA end. The CDR3 covers 14 residues. Germline V CDR1 and CDR2: MNHEY, SMNVEV (reference sequence).

This sequence joins TRBV6-1 and TRBJ2-3, with TRBD2 matching over 9 bases. J gave up 4 bases and V 1 base, and 3 bases lay outside the gene matches. The CDR3 is made up of 15 amino acids. Germline V gene lookup returns CDR1 MNHNS and CDR2 SASEGT. The DNA for the CDR3 is TGTGCCAGCAGTGAAGGGCTAGCGGGGTCAGATACGCAGTATTTT. Amino acid sequence: CASSEGLAGSDTQYF.

V usage is TRBV19 and J usage is TRBJ1-4; TRBD1 matches 8 bases. Looked up from germline, CDR1 is LNHDA and CDR2 is SQIVND (reference sequence). This CDR3 has 16 amino acids. With 6 bases clipped from V and 8 bases from J, the junction kept 14 bases outside the gene matches. The DNA of the CDR3 is TGTGCCAGTAGCACTGGGACAGGCGCTCAGGGAGAAAAACTGTTTTTT. Amino acid sequence: CASSTGTGAQGEKLFF.

The J gene is TRBJ1-4, the V gene TRBV27; TRBD1 might be the D (6 bases). With 5 bases removed from V and 4 bases from J, the gap between germline ends came to 35 bases. The CDR3 is 22 residues long. Germline lookup yields CDR1 MNHEY and CDR2 SMNVEV (reference sequence). CDR3 in amino acids: CASSPEGTGYIGAITSNEKLFF. CDR3 nucleotide sequence: TGTGCCAGCAGTCCCGAGGGAACAGGGTACATTGGGGCTATTACTAGTAATGAAAAACTGTTTTTT.

This sequence joins TRBV9 and TRBJ2-1; 9 positions match TRBD2. V lost 0 bases to trimming and J lost 10 bases; unmatched junction nucleotides: 5. CDR3 length: 14 residues. Per the germline V gene, CDR1 is SGDLS and CDR2 is YYNGEE. The DNA for the CDR3 is TGTGCCAGCAGCGTAGAGGTTAGCGGGGGCGAGCAGTTCTTC. This encodes CASSVEVSGGEQFF.

This chain links TRBV7-9 with TRBJ1-2, with a tentative D call TRBD1 (6 bases). Deletions cut 5 bases from V and 6 bases from J, with 19 bases between. Germline CDR1 is SEHNR and CDR2 is FQNEAQ (reference sequence). This CDR3 comprises 15 residues. The CDR3 DNA is TGTGCCAGCAGCCTAGGGGGGGGTTCGGCGAATGGCTACACCTTC. This gives the protein CASSLGGGSANGYTF.